A single sample gave rise to the 9 T cell receptor beta chains below, sequenced in a study of cytotoxic CD8 clonotypes in ibrutinib-treated CLL (dated by TCRdb to the early 2020s). The library was obtained by the immunoSEQ multiplex PCR assay. TCRdb carries this immuneACCESS record with in-frame sequences only. Its versions omit some clonotypes, under half of them owing to an unresolved V gene in the studies checked, with the rest unexplained. This sample lists roughly 250,000 clones; around 70% were detected once. The ten largest clones add up to 15% of the sample. The intended sense of this specimen's time point label: around 25 months on ibrutinib. Sequences were derived from PBMCs, sampled after 24 months of ibrutinib treatment. These receptors all come from a human donor with chronic lymphocytic leukemia.

The rearrangement uses TRBV9 and TRBJ2-2; 11 bases align to TRBD2. V gave up 5 bases and J gave up 4 bases; unmatched junction bases: 10. CDR3 length: 17 residues. Germline assignment: CDR1 SGDLS and CDR2 YYNGEE. The chain's CDR3 is CASRPSPTSGATGELFF. For the CDR3, the DNA is TGTGCCAGCAGGCCGAGTCCGACTAGCGGGGCCACCGGGGAGCTGTTTTTT.

The CDR3 region is CSVEWGGPSNEKLFF. Written as DNA, the CDR3 is TGCAGCGTTGAATGGGGGGGACCTTCTAATGAAAAACTGTTTTTT. The chain uses TRBV29-1 and TRBJ1-4; maybe TRBD1 (5 bases). CDR3 size: 15 residues. Trimming removed 2 bases from V and 3 bases from J, with 13 bases in between. CDR1 SQVTM and CDR2 ANQGSEA come from the germline V gene.

The chain combines TRBV7-3 with TRBJ2-7; 9 nucleotides align to TRBD1. The junction had 8 bases not matched to a gene; V was cut back by 6 bases and J by 5 bases. Germline V gene sequence: CDR1 SGHTA, CDR2 FQGTGA. CDR3 length: 14 amino acids. In DNA form, the CDR3 reads TGTGCCAGCAGTCCGGGACAGGGTTGGGACGAGCAGTACTTC. It encodes CASSPGQGWDEQYF.

The V call is TRBV11-3, the J call TRBJ2-2, with D unresolved. Germline lookup yields CDR1 SGHNT and CDR2 YENEEA. CDR3 length: 12 residues. The ends were cut back, 4 bases at V and 5 bases at J, with 5 bases in the middle. The CDR3 DNA reads as TGTGCCAGCAGCTCCCTTACCGGGGAGCTGTTTTTT. This encodes CASSSLTGELFF.

J is TRBJ2-5 and V is TRBV6-5; the match to TRBD2 covers 11 bases. Per the germline V gene, CDR1 is MNHEY and CDR2 is SVGAGI. The CDR3 is made up of 15 amino acids. J was trimmed by 5 bases and V by 5 bases; bases with no gene match: 7. As DNA, the CDR3 is TGTGCCAGCAGTCATACTAGCGGGAGTGCGGAGACCCAGTACTTC. Residues: CASSHTSGSAETQYF.

This sequence joins TRBV29-1 and TRBJ2-1; 7 bases map to TRBD1. V gave up 6 bases and J gave up 3 bases; unmatched junction bases: 5. This CDR3 has 13 amino acids. CDR1 is SQVTM, CDR2 ANQGSEA, per germline. CDR3 sequence: CSVRGLFYNEQFF. CDR3 in DNA: TGCAGCGTAAGGGGGCTATTCTACAATGAGCAGTTCTTC.

Remarks on this clone: At one of its ends the junction is not consistent with the germline gene, which may arise from a read error. CDR3 loop: CASSPGGGDEQYF. CDR3 nucleotides: TGTGCTAGCAGCCCCGGGGGGGGCGACGAGCAGTACTTC. J is TRBJ2-7 and V is TRBV7-7; 8 positions agree with TRBD2. The CDR3 covers 13 residues. Germline CDR1 reads SSHAT; CDR2 reads FNYEAQ (reference sequence).

The J gene is TRBJ2-7, the V gene TRBV18, with D possibly matching TRBD2 (6 bases). Germline assignment: CDR1 KGHSH and CDR2 LQKENI. The CDR3 is made up of 12 amino acids. Trimming took 8 bases from V and 5 from J, leaving 13 bases between them. CDR3 sequence: CASAASGDEQYF. Here the CDR3 DNA reads TGTGCCAGCGCCGCTTCGGGGGACGAGCAGTACTTC. The variable domain in full, completed from reference TRBV18 and TRBJ2-7, reads NAGVMQNPRHLVRRRGQEARLRCSPMKGHSHVYWYRQLPEEGLKFMVYLQKENIIDESGMPKERFSAEFPKEGPSILRIQQVVRGDSAAYFCASAASGDEQYFGPGTRLTVT.

The V and J genes are TRBV18 and TRBJ2-1, with a weak D call TRBD1 (6 bases). Germline V gives CDR1 KGHSH, CDR2 LQKENI. The CDR3 is 18 amino acids. V lost 0 bases and J 7 bases, leaving 22 bases between the germline ends. CDR3 residues: CASSPPSEDRKLDNEQFF. The CDR3 region has the DNA TGTGCCAGCTCACCACCCTCAGAGGACAGAAAACTAGATAATGAGCAGTTCTTC.